This T cell receptor (beta chain) was captured in a study of T-cell memory formation after mild COVID-19 listed by TCRdb under 2021. Broadly, across the study: TCR sequence clusters from the two donors were found to be largely donor specific. In a couple of donors, T-cell clones that expanded and contracted after mild COVID-19 were followed by sequencing TCRalpha and TCRbeta repertoires longitudinally. Two young, previously healthy adult volunteers made up the cohort, one male and one female. What the study reported, not specific to this receptor: Only two mild cases were covered in the study, and larger cohorts including severe cases with pre-infection samples were considered necessary. From day 15 to 85, contracting clones showed balanced CD4/CD8 phenotypes, whereas a second wave of clones that expanded from day 15 to 37 leaned towards CD4+. Contracting CD4+ clones appeared mostly in the CM and EM memory subsets, whereas CD8+ clones were enriched in EMRA. Whether the second-wave clones peaking on day 37 were SARS-CoV-2 specific was not confirmed. The detection of some responding clones in pre-infection memory suggests that pre-existing cross-reactive memory T cells joined the SARS-CoV-2 response.

The sequencing machine was an Illumina NovaSeq 6000. Using 5'RACE with constant-segment primers, TCRalpha and TCRbeta cDNA libraries were constructed, with sample barcodes and unique molecular identifiers added in the process. RNA was extracted from every sample with Trizol reagent. Amplification of the libraries took two PCR steps, and the second step added a second sample barcode plus Illumina TruSeq adapters. Sequencing of libraries was performed on an Illumina NovaSeq with 2 x 150 bp paired-end reads. As for the authors' bioinformatics: With migec v1.2.7, reads were demultiplexed and then collapsed into UMI-guided consensus sequences. Using mixcr v2.1.11, UMI consensuses were aligned to TRA and TRB V and J templates and then assembled into clonotypes. Clonotypes were classified as expanded or contracted when called significant by both edgeR and NoisET, with noise models trained on biological replicates. For edgeR calls, a false discovery rate-adjusted p below 0.01 and a log2 fold-change threshold of 1 were applied. PCA with hierarchical clustering of max-normalized trajectories of the 1000 most abundant clonotypes was used as exploratory dynamics analysis. Separately sequenced CD4+ and CD8+ repertoires were used to assign a CD4 or CD8 phenotype to each responding clone. TCRdb cleaned the public reads at Q25 with fastp, built clones with MiXCR and kept in-frame beta chains. Every entry covers one CDR3 protein and lists the most common genes and DNA from its rows. TCRdb's processing, not the authors' own work, is the source of the V and J calls. The table for this sample lists a few hundred thousand distinct CDR3 sequences; around 27% of them were counted only once. The top ten clonotypes cover roughly 10% of the sample.

Remarks on this clonotype: The target of this receptor is not known. One base away there is no much larger clone; base qualities are not given.

The CDR3 runs 14 amino acids, cysteine and phenylalanine included. The sequence is cut down to CDR3 DNA, 42 bases in frame from base 1. Trimming at the junction amounts to 6 bases on V and 2 bases on J, and the germline ends lie 11 bases apart. Ficoll-Paque density gradient centrifugation was used to isolate PBMCs. The TCR comes from an adult woman who had mild COVID-19 (a few samples of this study predate the infection). The sample titles of this study are shuffled in the database, so cell type and time point are left out; the donor was told from shared clones. Rearrangement joined TRBV12-3 or TRBV12-4 to TRBJ2-1; TRBD2 might be the D gene, on 6 matching bases. The sequenced sample was PBMCs or a T cell subset sorted from them (not recorded which). The bases are TGTGCCAGCAGGGGGGGACTTACCTACAATGAGCAGTTCTTC. Translation gives CASRGGLTYNEQFF.